This is a list of T cell receptor beta chains from one sample in a study of T cell changes during pregnancy in multiple sclerosis. Produced via immunoSEQ multiplex PCR; TCRdb's table is partial and in-frame only. The table lists fewer than 55,000 clones, around 90% of them singletons. The sequences come from peripheral blood, collected after pregnancy. The origin of the receptors is a female donor in good health, enrolled as a control in a pregnancy study. Both conserved end residues are part of each CDR3. The order of the fields is clone size, D gene, V gene, J gene, CDR3 protein, CDR3 DNA. The D gene is left open where the match is weak. Clone size, where shown, is once, few, many, or a class for clones that have expanded.

-	TRBD1	TRBV19	TRBJ2-7	CASSSWTGTYEQYF	TGTGCCAGTAGTTCTTGGACAGGGACCTACGAGCAGTACTTC
-	TRBD1	TRBV11-3	TRBJ2-1	CASSLGPTGGREQFF	TGTGCCAGCAGCTTAGGACCTACAGGGGGCCGTGAGCAGTTCTTC
-	-	TRBV25-1	TRBJ2-3	CASSEPIQGPASDTQYF	TGTGCCAGCAGCGAACCTATACAGGGCCCTGCGTCGGATACCCAGTATTTT
-	-	TRBV27	TRBJ1-5	CASSLYRGNQPQHF	TGTGCCAGCAGTTTATATCGAGGGAATCAGCCCCAGCATTTT
-	-	TRBV27	TRBJ2-7	CASSLLTGNVYEQYF	TGTGCCAGCAGTTTATTAACAGGGAATGTTTACGAGCAGTACTTC
-	TRBD1	TRBV5-1	TRBJ2-5	CASSSTTGTGIVETQYF	TGCGCCAGCAGTTCCACTACCGGGACAGGGATTGTGGAGACCCAGTACTTC
-	-	TRBV5-6	TRBJ2-7	CASSLNRDIGLARYEQYF	TGTGCCAGCAGCTTGAACCGGGACATTGGATTAGCACGGTACGAGCAGTACTTC
once	-	TRBV27	TRBJ2-5	CASSSGKETQYF	TGTGCCAGCAGTTCAGGTAAAGAGACCCAGTACTTC
-	-	TRBV9	TRBJ2-2	CASSVGPGELFF	TGTGCCAGCAGCGTAGGGCCCGGGGAGCTGTTTTTT
-	-	TRBV9	TRBJ2-7	CASSVDAGQSYEQYF	TGTGCCAGCAGCGTAGATGCAGGACAGTCTTACGAGCAGTACTTC
-	-	TRBV29-1	TRBJ1-1	CSVELWAQNTEAFF	TGCAGCGTTGAACTCTGGGCCCAGAACACTGAAGCTTTCTTT
-	-	TRBV7-3	TRBJ1-1	CASSLDQGSTEAFF	TGTGCCAGCAGCTTAGATCAAGGGAGCACTGAAGCTTTCTTT
-	TRBD1	TRBV2	TRBJ2-5	CASRSRGLQETQYF	TGTGCCAGCAGATCCAGGGGGCTCCAAGAGACCCAGTACTTC
-	-	TRBV7-3	TRBJ2-7	CASSLADTSEQYF	TGTGCCAGCAGCTTAGCCGACACGTCCGAGCAGTACTTC